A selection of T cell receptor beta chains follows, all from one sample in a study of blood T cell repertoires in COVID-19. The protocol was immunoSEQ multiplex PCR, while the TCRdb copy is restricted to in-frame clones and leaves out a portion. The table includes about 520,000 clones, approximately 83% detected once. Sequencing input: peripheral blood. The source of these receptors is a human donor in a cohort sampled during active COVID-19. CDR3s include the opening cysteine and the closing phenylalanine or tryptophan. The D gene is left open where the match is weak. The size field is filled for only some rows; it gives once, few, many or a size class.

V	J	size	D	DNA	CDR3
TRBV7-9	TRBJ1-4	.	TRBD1	TGTGCCAGCAGCAGAGGGACAGGGGGTCTCACTAATGAAAAACTGTTTTTT	CASSRGTGGLTNEKLFF
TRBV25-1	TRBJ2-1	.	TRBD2	TGTGCCAGCAGTGAGTTGGGAGGCGGGAGACAAGACAATGAGCAGTTCTTC	CASSELGGGRQDNEQFF
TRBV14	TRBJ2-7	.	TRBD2	TGTGCCAGCAGTCCAAGGGTAGCGGGAGGCCTTTCCTACGAGCAGTACTTC	CASSPRVAGGLSYEQYF
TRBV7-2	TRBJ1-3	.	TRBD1	TGTGCCAGCAGCCAAGCCAGGGGGTCTGGAAACACCATATATTTT	CASSQARGSGNTIYF
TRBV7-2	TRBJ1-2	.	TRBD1	TGTGCCAGCGCCTGGGACAGGGGGAACTATGGCTACACCTTC	CASAWDRGNYGYTF
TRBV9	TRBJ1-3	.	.	TGTGCCAGCAGCGTAGCAGGCAGGGAAGAGTGGGGATCTGGAAACACCATATATTTT	CASSVAGREEWGSGNTIYF
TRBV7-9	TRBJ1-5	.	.	TGTGCCAGCAGCTTAGCGGGGGGTCAGCCCCAGCATTTT	CASSLAGGQPQHF
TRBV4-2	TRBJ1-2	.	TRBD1	TGTGCCAGCAGCCAAGACACAGGGGAGATCGATGGCTACACCTTC	CASSQDTGEIDGYTF
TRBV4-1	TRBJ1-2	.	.	TGCGCCAGCAGCCAAGAAGAGGGGAGGAACTATGGCTACACCTTC	CASSQEEGRNYGYTF
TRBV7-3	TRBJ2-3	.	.	TGTGCCAGCAGCTTATATTCTGGGCGGGACGTGGGAAATACGCAGTATTTT	CASSLYSGRDVGNTQYF
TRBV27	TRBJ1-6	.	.	TGTGCCAGCAGTTTAGGGGGGAATTCAGGAGGATCACCCCTCCACTTT	CASSLGGNSGGSPLHF
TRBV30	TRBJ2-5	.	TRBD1	TGTGCCTGGGGACGGGACAGGGTAGAGACCCAGTACTTC	CAWGRDRVETQYF
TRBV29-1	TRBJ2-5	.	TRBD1	TGCAGCGTTCAACCCAACCAGGGGGCCCAAGAGACCCAGTACTTC	CSVQPNQGAQETQYF
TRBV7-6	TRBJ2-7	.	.	TGTGCCAGCAGTCCCCGCCGGGGTGGCGAGCAGTACTTC	CASSPRRGGEQYF
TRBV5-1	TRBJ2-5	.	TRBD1	TGCGCCAGCAGCTCCAAGACAGGGATGGAGACCCAGTACTTC	CASSSKTGMETQYF
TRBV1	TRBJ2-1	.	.	TGCACCAGCAGCCAGTCCTGGACTAGCGGGAAGAATGAGCAGTTCTTC	CTSSQSWTSGKNEQFF
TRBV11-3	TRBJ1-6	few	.	TGTGCCAGCAGCTTACGTCCGAGTTCACCCCTCCACTTT	CASSLRPSSPLHF
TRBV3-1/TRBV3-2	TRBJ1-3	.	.	TGTGCCAGCAGCCAAGAATCGAACAGGCTAACCTCTGGAAACACCATATATTTT	CASSQESNRLTSGNTIYF
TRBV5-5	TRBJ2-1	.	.	TGTGCCAGCAGCTTTACCCCACAGCAATACAATGAGCAGTTCTTC	CASSFTPQQYNEQFF
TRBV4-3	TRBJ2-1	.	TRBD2	TGCGCCAGCAGCCAAGATCTAGCGGGGGGGTCGGTCTTC	CASSQDLAGGSVF
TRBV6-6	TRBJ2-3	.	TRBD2	TGTGCCAGCAGTCAGCGGGAGGGCCACGATACGCAGTATTTT	CASSQREGHDTQYF
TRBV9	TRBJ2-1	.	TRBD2	TGTGCCAGCAGCAGAGGAGGTACTAGCGGGAGTAATGAGCAGTTCTTC	CASSRGGTSGSNEQFF
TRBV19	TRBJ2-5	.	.	TGTGCCAGTAGTATAGTAGGGGGACCGCAAGAGACCCAGTACTTC	CASSIVGGPQETQYF
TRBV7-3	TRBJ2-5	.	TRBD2	TGTGCCAGCAGCTTAGGGGCTTTAGCGGGAACTGGAGGGTTGGAGACCCAGTACTTC	CASSLGALAGTGGLETQYF
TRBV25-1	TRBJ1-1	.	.	TGTGCCAGCAGTGAATTAGGGGAGGGTTATGAGGATGAAGCTTTCTTT	CASSELGEGYEDEAFF
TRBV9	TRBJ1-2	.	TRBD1	TGTGCCAGCAGCGTAGGGACAGGGCTTTATGGCTACACCTTC	CASSVGTGLYGYTF
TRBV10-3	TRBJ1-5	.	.	TGTGCCATCTACACACCCAGGGCCAATCAGCCCCAGCATTTT	CAIYTPRANQPQHF
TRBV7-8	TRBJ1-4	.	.	TGTGCCAGCAGCCAGGGAGGGCGAAATGAAAAACTGTTTTTT	CASSQGGRNEKLFF
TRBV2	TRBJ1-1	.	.	TGTGCCAGCAGCCGTCAGGGGCCGACGAACACTGAAGCTTTCTTT	CASSRQGPTNTEAFF
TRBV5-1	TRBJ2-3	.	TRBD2	TGCGCCAGCAGCTCAGGGACTAGCGGGAGAGTCACAGATACGCAGTATTTT	CASSSGTSGRVTDTQYF
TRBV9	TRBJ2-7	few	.	TGTGCCAGCGGGCCCGGAGGGCCCTACGAGCAGTACTTC	CASGPGGPYEQYF
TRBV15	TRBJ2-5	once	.	TGTGCCACCAGCCGAGACTCGGGACAAGAAGAGACCCAGTACTTC	CATSRDSGQEETQYF
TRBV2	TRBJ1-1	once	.	TGTGCCAGCAGGAGAGGTCTCACCACTGAAGCTTTCTTT	CASRRGLTTEAFF
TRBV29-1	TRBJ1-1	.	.	TGCAGCGTTAAGCCGACAGGGAACACTGAAGCTTTCTTT	CSVKPTGNTEAFF
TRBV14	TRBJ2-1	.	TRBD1	TGTGCCAGCAGCCAGTTCGGGACAGGGGCTGACAATGAGCAGTTCTTC	CASSQFGTGADNEQFF
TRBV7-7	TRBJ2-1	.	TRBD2	TGTGCTAGCAGCTTAGGACTAGCGGGAGGGCCTTTCCATGAGCAGTTCTTC	CASSLGLAGGPFHEQFF
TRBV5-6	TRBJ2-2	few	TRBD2	TGTGCCAGCAGCTCGGGACTAGCGGGAGGCCCCGGGGAGCTGTTTTTT	CASSSGLAGGPGELFF
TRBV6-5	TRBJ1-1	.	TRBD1	TGTGCCAGCAGTTACTGTTACAGGGGGGGGGACGCTGAAGCTTTCTTT	CASSYCYRGGDAEAFF
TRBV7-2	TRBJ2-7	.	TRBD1	TGTGCCAGCGCACGGGGACAGGGGTGGGTCGAGCAGTACTTC	CASARGQGWVEQYF
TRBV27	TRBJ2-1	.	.	TGTGCCAGCAGTTCCGACAGGTACTTCTACAATGAGCAGTTCTTC	CASSSDRYFYNEQFF
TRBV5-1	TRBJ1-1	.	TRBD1	TGCGCCAGCAGCTCGTTAAGTATGGACAGGCTTGAAGCTTTCTTT	CASSSLSMDRLEAFF
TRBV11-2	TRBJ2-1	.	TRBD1	TGTGCCAGCAGCGAAGAGACAGGGTGGTACTACAATGAGCAGTTCTTC	CASSEETGWYYNEQFF